The clone carrying this TCR beta chain occurred a few times. The antigen remains unidentified. V was clipped by 5 bases and J by 7 bases, with 13 bases between them. Germline V lookup: CDR1 SGHKS, CDR2 YYEKEE (reference sequence). The CDR3 is 12 residues long. This table comes from immunoSEQ multiplex PCR, and its TCRdb copy is limited to in-frame clones, with some not included. This sample has roughly 29,000 clones; roughly 84% occur once, and the top ten carry over 15%. This sample was taken from a study of OX40 agonist ivuxolimab in advanced cancers. For the study at large: Partial responses occurred in Three dose-escalation patients, one with hepatocellular carcinoma and two with cutaneous melanoma.

Findings and limits, study-wide: Clonal expansion by week 6 occurred in CD4+ and CD8+ blood T cells (at 0.1 to 3.0 mg/kg). Near-lowest levels of clonal expansion characterized partial responders at 0.1-3.0 mg/kg.

Sampling times: baseline, cycle 4 day 1, cycle 7 day 1. The sample here was CD4+ or CD8+ T cells sorted from blood, taken in a trial of the OX40 agonist ivuxolimab. This chain links TRBV5-5 with TRBJ2-7, with D possibly being TRBD1 (5 bases). This TCR was sampled from an adult with an advanced solid tumor such as melanoma, head and neck, liver or kidney cancer. This CDR3 is CASSYTGEEQYF. The CDR3 nucleotides are TGTGCCAGCAGTTATACAGGCGAAGAGCAGTACTTC. Full variable domain (outside the CDR3, taken from reference TRBV5-5 and TRBJ2-7): DAGVTQSPTHLIKTRGQQVTLRCSPISGHKSVSWYQQVLGQGPQFIFQYYEKEERGRGNFPDRFSARQFPNYSSELNVNALLLGDSALYLCASSYTGEEQYFGPGTRLTVT.